The source of this TCR beta chain is a study of blood T cell repertoires in COVID-19. Turning to the study itself: From the United States, Italy and Spain came samples of acute and convalescent COVID-19. PBMCs, B-cell-depleted T cells, or T cells provided the cDNA or gDNA that made up the material.

In the original workflow: Reference gene primer amplification yielded estimated nucleated cell counts. The repertoire was sequenced with immunoSEQ multiplex PCR; TCRdb's copy has only in-frame clones and lacks some. Clonal size and the V and J genes are those of that table, whereas D and trimming came from the DNA. The data hold roughly 430,000 clones, with approximately 91% observed a single time. Study members were between about 18 and 95 years old and lived in 24 US regions. The clonotype comes from a woman aged 40 to 55 with acute COVID-19. Sequencing used PBMCs or T cells enriched from blood (not recorded which).

CDR3 nucleotides: TGTGCCAGCAGCGACCGCGGGGGGGACTATGGCTACACCTTC. It is translated as CASSDRGGDYGYTF. V and J are TRBV13 and TRBJ1-2; the D gene is possibly TRBD1 (5 bases). Germline V CDR1 and CDR2: PRHDT, FYEKMQ (reference sequence). The length of the CDR3 is 14 residues. V was pared by 5 bases and J by 3 bases, with 13 bases between.